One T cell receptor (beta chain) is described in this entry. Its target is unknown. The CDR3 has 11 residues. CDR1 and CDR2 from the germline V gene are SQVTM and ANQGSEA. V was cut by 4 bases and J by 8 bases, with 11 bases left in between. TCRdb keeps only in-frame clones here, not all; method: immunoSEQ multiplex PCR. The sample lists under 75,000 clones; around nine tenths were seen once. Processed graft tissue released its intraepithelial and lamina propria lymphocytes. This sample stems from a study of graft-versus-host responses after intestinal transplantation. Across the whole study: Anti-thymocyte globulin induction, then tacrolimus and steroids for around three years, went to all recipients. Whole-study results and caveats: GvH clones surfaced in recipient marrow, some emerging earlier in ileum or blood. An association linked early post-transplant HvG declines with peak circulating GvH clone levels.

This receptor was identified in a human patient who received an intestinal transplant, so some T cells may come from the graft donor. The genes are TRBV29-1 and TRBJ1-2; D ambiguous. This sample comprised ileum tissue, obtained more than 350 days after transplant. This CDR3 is CSVVTVQGYTF. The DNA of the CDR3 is TGCAGCGTTGTAACAGTTCAGGGCTACACCTTC.